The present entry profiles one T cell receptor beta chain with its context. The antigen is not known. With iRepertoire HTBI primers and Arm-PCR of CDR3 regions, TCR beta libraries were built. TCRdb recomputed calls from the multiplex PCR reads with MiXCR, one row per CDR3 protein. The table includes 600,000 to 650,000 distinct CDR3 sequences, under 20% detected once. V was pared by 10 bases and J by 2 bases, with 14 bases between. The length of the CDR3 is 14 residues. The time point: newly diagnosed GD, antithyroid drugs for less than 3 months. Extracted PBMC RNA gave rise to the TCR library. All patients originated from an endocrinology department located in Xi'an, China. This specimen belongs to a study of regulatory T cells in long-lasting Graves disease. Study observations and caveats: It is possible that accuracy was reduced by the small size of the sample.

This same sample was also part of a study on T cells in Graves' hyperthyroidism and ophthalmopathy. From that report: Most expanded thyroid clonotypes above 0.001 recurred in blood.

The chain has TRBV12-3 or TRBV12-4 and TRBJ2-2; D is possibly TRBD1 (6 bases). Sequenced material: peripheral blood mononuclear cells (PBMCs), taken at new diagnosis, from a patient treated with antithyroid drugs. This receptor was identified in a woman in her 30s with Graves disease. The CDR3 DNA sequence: TGTGCCACCGAAACGGACAGAAACACCGGGGAGCTGTTTTTT. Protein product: CATETDRNTGELFF.